This T cell receptor beta chain was recorded in a study of CD8 T cells in Susac syndrome. The RNA, roughly 0.5 to 1 ug, was put through reverse transcription using random hexamers. The CDR3 of TCR beta was amplified by immunoSEQ multiplex PCR across 54 Vbeta and 13 Jbeta. In TCRdb, the immunoSEQ multiplex PCR reads were re-called with MiXCR into one record per CDR3 protein. The sample lists approximately 180,000 distinct CDR3 sequences; 85% to 95% were seen once. Study observations and caveats: The TCR sequencing and HLA analysis in the study involved a relatively small number of individuals, as the study acknowledged. In Susac syndrome, CD4+ T cell repertoires lacked any clonal expansion.

A word on this clonotype: Its specificity is unknown.

The CDR3 is 14 amino acids. The germline gives CDR1 SGHRS, CDR2 YFSETQ. Trimming stripped 5 bases from V and 4 bases from J, with 13 bases between. CD8+ and CD4+ T cells from blood underwent TCR beta sequencing, which was carried out in a high-throughput format. This clonotype was obtained from a human donor with Susac syndrome. Sequencing was performed on CD4+ T cells from PBMCs. This chain links TRBV5-1 with TRBJ2-1; the D gene is possibly TRBD2 (5 bases). The DNA for the CDR3 is TGCGCCAGCAGTAGTGGGAGTGAGTACAATGAGCAGTTCTTC. Translating it yields CASSSGSEYNEQFF.